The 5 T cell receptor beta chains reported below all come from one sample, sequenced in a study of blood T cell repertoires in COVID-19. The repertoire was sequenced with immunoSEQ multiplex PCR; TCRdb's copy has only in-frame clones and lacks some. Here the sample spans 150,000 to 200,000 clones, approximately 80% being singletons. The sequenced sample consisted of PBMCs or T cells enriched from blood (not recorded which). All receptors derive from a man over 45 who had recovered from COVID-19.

CDR3 loop: CASSEGPYEQYF. CDR3 in DNA: TGTGCCAGCAGCGAGGGCCCCTACGAGCAGTACTTC. V is TRBV25-1 and J is TRBJ2-7; TRBD2 might be the D (5 bases). The CDR3 has 12 amino acids. The germline gives CDR1 MGHDK, CDR2 SYGVNS. Trimming removed 6 bases at V and 2 bases at J, with 8 bases between.

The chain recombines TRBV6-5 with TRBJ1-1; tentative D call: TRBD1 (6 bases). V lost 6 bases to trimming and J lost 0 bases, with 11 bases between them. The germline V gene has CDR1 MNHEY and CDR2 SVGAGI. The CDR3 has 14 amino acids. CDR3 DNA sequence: TGTGCCAGCAGACCGGGACAAGTGAACACTGAAGCTTTCTTT. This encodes CASRPGQVNTEAFF.

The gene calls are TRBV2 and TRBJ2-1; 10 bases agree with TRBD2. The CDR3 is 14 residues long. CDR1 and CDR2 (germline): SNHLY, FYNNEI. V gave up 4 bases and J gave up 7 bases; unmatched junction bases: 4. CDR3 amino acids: CASSVAGGDNEQFF. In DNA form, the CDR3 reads TGTGCCAGCAGTGTAGCGGGAGGAGATAATGAGCAGTTCTTC.

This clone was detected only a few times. The CDR3: CASSEGTSGSDEQFF. The CDR3 DNA sequence: TGTGCCAGCAGTGAGGGGACTAGCGGGAGCGATGAGCAGTTCTTC. J is TRBJ2-1 and V is TRBV6-4; TRBD2 aligns across 14 bases. This CDR3 is 15 amino acids long. Germline V gene lookup returns CDR1 MRHNA and CDR2 SNTAGT. Trimming took 3 bases from V and 8 from J; bases not matched to a gene: 3.

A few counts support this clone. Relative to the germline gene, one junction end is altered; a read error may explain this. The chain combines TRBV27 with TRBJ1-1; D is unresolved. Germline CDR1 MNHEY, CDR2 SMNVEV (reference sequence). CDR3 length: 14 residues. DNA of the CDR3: TGTGCCAGCAGCCTCGTAGCCTTGAATACTGAAGCTTTCTTT. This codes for CASSLVALNTEAFF.